These T cell receptor beta chains were read from a single sample in a study of blood T cell repertoires in COVID-19. The protocol was immunoSEQ multiplex PCR, while the TCRdb copy is restricted to in-frame clones and leaves out a portion. Of 150,000 to 180,000 clones in the sample, about 73% were seen once. The sequencing input was peripheral blood. Source of these receptors: a man older than 75 with acute or convalescent COVID-19. The CDR3 runs from the conserved cysteine through the conserved F or W. D genes are given only for firm matches.

cdr3_aa j_call d_call v_call
CATSDPRGNYNEQFF TRBJ2-1 . TRBV24-1
CASSEPLSTDTQYF TRBJ2-3 . TRBV25-1
CASSPRLAGGNEQFF TRBJ2-1 TRBD2 TRBV11-2
CASSLASRRTEAFF TRBJ1-1 . TRBV7-2
CASDRINQPQHF TRBJ1-5 . TRBV19
CASTVGQGSGQPQHF TRBJ1-5 TRBD1 TRBV7-2
CVAGTPNTGELFF TRBJ2-2 . TRBV7-8
CASSLLLGQGDGYTF TRBJ1-2 TRBD1 TRBV9
CASSPSPTGPLGGEGTDTQYF TRBJ2-3 TRBD1 TRBV6-8
CASSFAGPATNYGYTF TRBJ1-2 . TRBV5-4
CASSYSYDRAGELFF TRBJ2-2 TRBD1 TRBV6-5
CASSFAMSSGANVLTF TRBJ2-6 . TRBV7-2
CASSPSGDYGYTF TRBJ1-2 . TRBV18
CASSLSYQETQYF TRBJ2-5 . TRBV11-2
CASSLGQGLRSNQPQHF TRBJ1-5 TRBD1 TRBV28